The 4 T cell receptor beta chains below all came from one sample that was sequenced in a study of CD8+ T cells in alopecia areata. RNA extraction and reverse transcription yielded cDNA as sequencing template. Measured with immunoSEQ multiplex PCR; TCRdb has only the in-frame clones, and not every one. The sample shows 110,000 to 150,000 clones, roughly 53% of them seen only once. Source: CD4+ T cells sorted from blood, taken at week 0. The source is a human donor with alopecia areata.

V usage is TRBV6-5 and J usage is TRBJ1-2; D is possibly TRBD1 (5 bases). The CDR3 has 13 amino acids. The ends were cut back, 7 bases at V and 8 bases at J, with 17 bases in the middle. From germline, CDR1 is MNHEY and CDR2 SVGAGI. CDR3 region: CASTGGRARGYTF. The CDR3 region has the DNA TGTGCCAGCACTGGGGGAAGGGCGAGGGGCTACACCTTC.

This clone was picked up one time. The chain combines TRBV27 with TRBJ2-7; D may be TRBD1 (5 bases). The CDR3 covers 17 residues. Germline V gene data show CDR1 as MNHEY and CDR2 as SMNVEV (reference sequence). V was trimmed by 0 bases and J by 5 bases, leaving 20 bases between them. CDR3 DNA: TGTGCCAGCAGTTTATCGAAGGGGCGCGTATCTCCCCACGAGCAGTACTTC. Translated, it gives CASSLSKGRVSPHEQYF.

The chain employs TRBV28 and TRBJ2-7; no definite D call. The V gene lost 6 bases and the J gene lost 2 bases, with 8 bases spanning the gap. The CDR3 is made up of 12 amino acids. Germline V lookup: CDR1 MDHEN, CDR2 SYDVKM. The CDR3 region is CASSPPAYEQYF. In DNA form, the CDR3 reads TGTGCCAGCAGCCCTCCCGCCTACGAGCAGTACTTC.

The rearrangement joins TRBV4-1 to TRBJ2-3, with D perhaps TRBD1 or TRBD2 (6 bases each). Trimming stripped 1 base from V and 10 bases from J, with 18 bases between. CDR3 length: 15 amino acids. Germline V lookup: CDR1 MGHRA, CDR2 YSYEKL. The CDR3 here is CASSQGDGGPRAQYF. CDR3 nucleotide sequence: TGCGCCAGCAGCCAAGGGGACGGGGGCCCTCGGGCGCAGTATTTT.